The T cell receptor (beta chain) under discussion was sequenced for a study of cytomegalovirus exposure and HLA in healthy donors. Study-level findings and limits: CMV serostatus was the only immune exposure information that was available.

As concerns this clone: Its antigen remains unknown.

The PCR had 60 Vbeta and 13 Jbeta primers. Method: immunoSEQ multiplex PCR; TCRdb's copy keeps in-frame clones and lacks some. The table has roughly 69,000 clones, around 66% seen once. V dropped 5 bases and J dropped 0; count of bases not matched to a gene: 7. The germline CDR1 and CDR2 sequences are MNHNY and SVGAGI (reference sequence). The CDR3 sequence is 15 residues long. The sample taken for sequencing was PBMCs. V usage is TRBV6-6 and J usage is TRBJ2-7, with 7 bases identical to TRBD2. The sequence was collected from a male donor in good health and CMV-seropositive. CDR3 in DNA: TGTGCCAGCAGTATCGGGGGGTATAGCTCCTACGAGCAGTACTTC. Translating gives CASSIGGYSSYEQYF.